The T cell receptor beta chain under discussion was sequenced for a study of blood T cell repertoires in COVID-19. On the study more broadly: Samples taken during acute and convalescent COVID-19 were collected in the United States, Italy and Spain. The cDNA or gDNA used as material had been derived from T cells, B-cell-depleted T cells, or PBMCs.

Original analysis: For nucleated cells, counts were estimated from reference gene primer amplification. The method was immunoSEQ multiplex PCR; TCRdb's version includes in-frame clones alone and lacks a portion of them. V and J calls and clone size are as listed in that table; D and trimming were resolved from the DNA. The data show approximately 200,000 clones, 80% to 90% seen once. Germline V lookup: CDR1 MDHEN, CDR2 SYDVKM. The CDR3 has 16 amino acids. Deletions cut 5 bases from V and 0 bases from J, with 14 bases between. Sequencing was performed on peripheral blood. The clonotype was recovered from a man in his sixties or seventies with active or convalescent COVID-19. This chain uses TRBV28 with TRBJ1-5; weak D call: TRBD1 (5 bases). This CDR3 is CASSPRTSYSNQPQHF. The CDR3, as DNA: TGTGCCAGCAGTCCTCGGACAAGTTATAGCAATCAGCCCCAGCATTTT.